This is a list of T cell receptor beta chains from one sample in a study of OX40 agonist ivuxolimab in advanced cancers. The method was immunoSEQ multiplex PCR; TCRdb's version includes in-frame clones alone and lacks a portion of them. Among approximately 69,000 clones, around 90% were seen once, and the ten largest hold over 9.5%. This material consisted of CD4+ or CD8+ T cells sorted from blood, taken in a trial of the OX40 agonist ivuxolimab. These receptors were collected from an adult with an advanced solid tumor such as melanoma, head and neck, liver or kidney cancer. Both conserved end residues are trimmed from each CDR3.

cdr3_aa	v_call
ASSGRAGRDEQF	TRBV5-1
ASSLAPSYEQY	TRBV11-3
ASGSGTSDEQF	TRBV11-3
ASSLRGASGANVLT	TRBV7-2
ASSITTGSEAF	TRBV9
ASSLNRNTEAF	TRBV11-3
ASRESAGGETQY	TRBV7-9
ASGLGTSVNEQF	TRBV12-5
ASSPGRSTDTQY	TRBV7-6
ASSVPRGGNYGYT	TRBV28
ASSQTSGSTDTQY	TRBV5-4
ASNPGTGLGGFEAF	TRBV27
ASSTPSEAKNIQY	TRBV6-5
ASSLAGDGNQPQH	TRBV7-8
ASSKGGPGETQY	TRBV5-4
ASRRQDNQPQH	TRBV19
ASSFAASTEAF	TRBV5-1
ASSRAAGTGNFEQF	TRBV7-3
ASSPGREGTEAF	TRBV5-1
ASSKEKGLSSYEQY	TRBV21-1
SASNTDTQY	TRBV29-1
ASSLALTGGGQETQY	TRBV7-9
ASSREGTGWYEQY	TRBV18
ASSRDSLAEAF	TRBV2
ASSFSGSETQY	TRBV7-2
SATGGSEQY	TRBV20-1
ASSLDPGQPQH	TRBV7-9
ASSPLQSAPKQY	TRBV7-2
ASSLTAAPGNTIY	TRBV7-3
ASSGSTDTQY	TRBV2